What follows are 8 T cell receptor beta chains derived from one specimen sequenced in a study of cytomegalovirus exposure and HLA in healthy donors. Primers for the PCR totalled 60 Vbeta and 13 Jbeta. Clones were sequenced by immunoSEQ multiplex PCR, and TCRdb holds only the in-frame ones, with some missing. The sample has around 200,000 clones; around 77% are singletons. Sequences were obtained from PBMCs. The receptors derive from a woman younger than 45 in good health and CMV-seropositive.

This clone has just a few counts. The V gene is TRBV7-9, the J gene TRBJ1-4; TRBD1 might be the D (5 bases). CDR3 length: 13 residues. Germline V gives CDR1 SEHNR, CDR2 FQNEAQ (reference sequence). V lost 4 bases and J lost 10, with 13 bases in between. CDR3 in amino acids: CASSSPPGGKLFF. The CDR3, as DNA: TGTGCCAGCAGCTCCCCACCGGGGGGAAAACTGTTTTTT.

CDR3 protein: CASNNNYGYTF. CDR3 coding DNA: TGCGCCAGCAATAATAACTATGGCTACACCTTC. This chain connects TRBV10-2 to TRBJ1-2, with unresolved D. The germline gives CDR1 WSHSY, CDR2 SAAADI. The CDR3 loop spans 11 amino acids. V was trimmed by 7 bases and J by 1 base, leaving 4 bases between them.

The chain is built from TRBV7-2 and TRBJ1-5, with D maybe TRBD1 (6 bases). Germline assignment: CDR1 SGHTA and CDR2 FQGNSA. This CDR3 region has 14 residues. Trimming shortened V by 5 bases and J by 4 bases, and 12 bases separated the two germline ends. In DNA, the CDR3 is TGTGCCAGCAGCCCCGTTACAGGGAATCAGCCCCAGCATTTT. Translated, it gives CASSPVTGNQPQHF.

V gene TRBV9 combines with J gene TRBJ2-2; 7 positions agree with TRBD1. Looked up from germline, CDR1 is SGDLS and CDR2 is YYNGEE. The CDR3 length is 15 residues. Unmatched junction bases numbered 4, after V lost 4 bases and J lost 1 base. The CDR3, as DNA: TGTGCCAGCAGCAGACGGACAGGGAACACCGGGGAGCTGTTTTTT. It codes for CASSRRTGNTGELFF.

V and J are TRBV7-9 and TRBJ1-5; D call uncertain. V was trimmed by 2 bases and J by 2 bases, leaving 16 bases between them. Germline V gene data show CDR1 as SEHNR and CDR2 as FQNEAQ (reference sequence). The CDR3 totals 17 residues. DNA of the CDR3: TGTGCCAGCAGCTTATCTCTCTCAGGCAGAGGCAATCAGCCCCAGCATTTT. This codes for CASSLSLSGRGNQPQHF.

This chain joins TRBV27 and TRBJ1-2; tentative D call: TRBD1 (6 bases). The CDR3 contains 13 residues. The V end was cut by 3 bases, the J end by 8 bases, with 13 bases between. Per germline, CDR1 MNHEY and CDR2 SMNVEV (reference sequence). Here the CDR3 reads CASSFHRDKGYTF. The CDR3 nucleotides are TGTGCCAGCAGTTTCCACAGGGACAAGGGCTACACCTTC.

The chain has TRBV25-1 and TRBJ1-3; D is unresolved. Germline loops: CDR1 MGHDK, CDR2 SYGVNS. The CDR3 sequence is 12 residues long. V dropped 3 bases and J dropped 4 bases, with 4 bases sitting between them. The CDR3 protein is CASSDLGNTIYF. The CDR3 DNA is TGTGCCAGCAGTGATTTAGGAAACACCATATATTTT.

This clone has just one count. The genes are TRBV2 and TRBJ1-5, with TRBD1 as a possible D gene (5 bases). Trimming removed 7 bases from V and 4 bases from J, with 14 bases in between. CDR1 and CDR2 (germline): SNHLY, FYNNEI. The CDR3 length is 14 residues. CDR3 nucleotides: TGTGCCAGCATGCGAGACAGCTCGAATCAGCCCCAGCATTTT. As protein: CASMRDSSNQPQHF.